The clone carrying this TCR beta chain showed up many times. From RNA transcripts, TCR beta CDR3 regions were amplified. During a first-round RT-PCR of the TCR CDR3, the HTBI primer set was used. TCRdb reprocessed the multiplex PCR reads with MiXCR, giving one entry per CDR3 protein. The sample lists around 280,000 distinct CDR3 sequences, roughly 15% occurring once. This specimen belongs to a study of T cells in Graves' hyperthyroidism and ophthalmopathy. Trimming took off 1 base at V and 1 base at J, with 7 bases between the two ends. There are 13 residues in the CDR3. The germline V gene has CDR1 DFQATT and CDR2 SNEGSKA (reference sequence).

This receptor was taken from a woman aged 40-49 years with Graves' hyperthyroidism. The chain links TRBV20-1 to TRBJ1-1; D ambiguous. The source material was blood. CDR3 in amino acids: CSARGRGNTEAFF. The CDR3 DNA sequence: TGCAGTGCTAGAGGCCGGGGGAACACTGAAGCTTTCTTT.